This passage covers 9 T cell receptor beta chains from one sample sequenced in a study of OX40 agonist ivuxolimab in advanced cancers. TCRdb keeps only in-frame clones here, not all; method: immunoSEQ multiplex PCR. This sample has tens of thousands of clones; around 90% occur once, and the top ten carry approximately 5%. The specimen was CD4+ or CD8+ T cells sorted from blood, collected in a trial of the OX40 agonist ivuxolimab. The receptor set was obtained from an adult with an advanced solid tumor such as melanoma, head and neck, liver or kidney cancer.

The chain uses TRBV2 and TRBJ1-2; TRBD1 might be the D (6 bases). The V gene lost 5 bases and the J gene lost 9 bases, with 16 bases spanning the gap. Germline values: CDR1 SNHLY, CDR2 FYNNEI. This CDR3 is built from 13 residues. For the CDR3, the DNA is TGTGCCAGCAGTCCTCAAGGGGGGTATCGCTACACCTTC. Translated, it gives CASSPQGGYRYTF.

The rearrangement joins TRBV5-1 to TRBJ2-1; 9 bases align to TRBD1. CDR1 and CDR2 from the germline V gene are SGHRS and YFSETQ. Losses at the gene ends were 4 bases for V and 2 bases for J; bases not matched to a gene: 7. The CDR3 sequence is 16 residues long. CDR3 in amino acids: CASSPRQGEAYNEQFF. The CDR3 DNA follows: TGCGCCAGCAGCCCGCGACAGGGGGAAGCCTACAATGAGCAGTTCTTC.

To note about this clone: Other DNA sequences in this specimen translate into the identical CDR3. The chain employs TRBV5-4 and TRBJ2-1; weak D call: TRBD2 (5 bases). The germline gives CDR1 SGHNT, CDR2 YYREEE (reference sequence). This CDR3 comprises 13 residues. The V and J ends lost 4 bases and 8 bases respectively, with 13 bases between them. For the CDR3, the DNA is TGTGCCAGCAGCCCCTTAAACGGGGATGAGCAGTTCTTC. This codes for CASSPLNGDEQFF.

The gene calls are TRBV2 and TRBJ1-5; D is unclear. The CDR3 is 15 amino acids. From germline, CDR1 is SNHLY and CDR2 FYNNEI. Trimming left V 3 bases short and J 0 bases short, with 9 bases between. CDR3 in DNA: TGTGCCAGCAGTGAGGCCCCTAATAGCAATCAGCCCCAGCATTTT. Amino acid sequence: CASSEAPNSNQPQHF.

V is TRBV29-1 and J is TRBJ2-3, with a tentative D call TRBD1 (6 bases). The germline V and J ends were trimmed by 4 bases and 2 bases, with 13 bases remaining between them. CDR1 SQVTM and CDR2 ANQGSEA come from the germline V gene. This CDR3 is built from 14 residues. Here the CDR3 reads CSVAEDRNTDTQYF. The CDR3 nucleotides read TGCAGCGTTGCCGAGGACAGAAACACAGATACGCAGTATTTT.

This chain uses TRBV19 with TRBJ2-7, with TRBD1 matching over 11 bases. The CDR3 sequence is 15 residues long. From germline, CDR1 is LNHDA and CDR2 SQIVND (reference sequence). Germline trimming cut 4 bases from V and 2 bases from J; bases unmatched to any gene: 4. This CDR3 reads CASSKGTGGPYEQYF. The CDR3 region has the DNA TGTGCCAGTAGTAAAGGGACAGGGGGTCCCTACGAGCAGTACTTC. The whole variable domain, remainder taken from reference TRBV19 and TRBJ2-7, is DGGITQSPKYLFRKEGQNVTLSCEQNLNHDAMYWYRQDPGQGLRLIYYSQIVNDFQKGDIAEGYSVSREKKESFPLTVTSAQKNPTAFYLCASSKGTGGPYEQYFGPGTRLTVT.

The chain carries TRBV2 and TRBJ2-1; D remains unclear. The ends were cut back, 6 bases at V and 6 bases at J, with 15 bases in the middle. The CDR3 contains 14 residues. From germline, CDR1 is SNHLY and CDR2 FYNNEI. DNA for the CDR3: TGTGCCAGCAGCGTAGGGATATCAAGCAATGAGCAGTTCTTC. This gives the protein CASSVGISSNEQFF.

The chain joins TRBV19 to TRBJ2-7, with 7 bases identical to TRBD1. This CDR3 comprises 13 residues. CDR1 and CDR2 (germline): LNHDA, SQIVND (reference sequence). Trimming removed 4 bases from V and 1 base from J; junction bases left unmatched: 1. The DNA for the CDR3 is TGTGCCAGTAGTACGGACAGGTCCTACGAGCAGTACTTC. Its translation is CASSTDRSYEQYF.

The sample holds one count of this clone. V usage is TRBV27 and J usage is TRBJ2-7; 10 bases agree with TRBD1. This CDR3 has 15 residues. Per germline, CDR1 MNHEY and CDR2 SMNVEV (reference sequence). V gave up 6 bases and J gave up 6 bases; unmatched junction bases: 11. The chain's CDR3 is CASRIRQGATGEQYF. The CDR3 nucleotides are TGTGCCAGCAGAATCCGACAGGGGGCGACAGGCGAGCAGTACTTC.